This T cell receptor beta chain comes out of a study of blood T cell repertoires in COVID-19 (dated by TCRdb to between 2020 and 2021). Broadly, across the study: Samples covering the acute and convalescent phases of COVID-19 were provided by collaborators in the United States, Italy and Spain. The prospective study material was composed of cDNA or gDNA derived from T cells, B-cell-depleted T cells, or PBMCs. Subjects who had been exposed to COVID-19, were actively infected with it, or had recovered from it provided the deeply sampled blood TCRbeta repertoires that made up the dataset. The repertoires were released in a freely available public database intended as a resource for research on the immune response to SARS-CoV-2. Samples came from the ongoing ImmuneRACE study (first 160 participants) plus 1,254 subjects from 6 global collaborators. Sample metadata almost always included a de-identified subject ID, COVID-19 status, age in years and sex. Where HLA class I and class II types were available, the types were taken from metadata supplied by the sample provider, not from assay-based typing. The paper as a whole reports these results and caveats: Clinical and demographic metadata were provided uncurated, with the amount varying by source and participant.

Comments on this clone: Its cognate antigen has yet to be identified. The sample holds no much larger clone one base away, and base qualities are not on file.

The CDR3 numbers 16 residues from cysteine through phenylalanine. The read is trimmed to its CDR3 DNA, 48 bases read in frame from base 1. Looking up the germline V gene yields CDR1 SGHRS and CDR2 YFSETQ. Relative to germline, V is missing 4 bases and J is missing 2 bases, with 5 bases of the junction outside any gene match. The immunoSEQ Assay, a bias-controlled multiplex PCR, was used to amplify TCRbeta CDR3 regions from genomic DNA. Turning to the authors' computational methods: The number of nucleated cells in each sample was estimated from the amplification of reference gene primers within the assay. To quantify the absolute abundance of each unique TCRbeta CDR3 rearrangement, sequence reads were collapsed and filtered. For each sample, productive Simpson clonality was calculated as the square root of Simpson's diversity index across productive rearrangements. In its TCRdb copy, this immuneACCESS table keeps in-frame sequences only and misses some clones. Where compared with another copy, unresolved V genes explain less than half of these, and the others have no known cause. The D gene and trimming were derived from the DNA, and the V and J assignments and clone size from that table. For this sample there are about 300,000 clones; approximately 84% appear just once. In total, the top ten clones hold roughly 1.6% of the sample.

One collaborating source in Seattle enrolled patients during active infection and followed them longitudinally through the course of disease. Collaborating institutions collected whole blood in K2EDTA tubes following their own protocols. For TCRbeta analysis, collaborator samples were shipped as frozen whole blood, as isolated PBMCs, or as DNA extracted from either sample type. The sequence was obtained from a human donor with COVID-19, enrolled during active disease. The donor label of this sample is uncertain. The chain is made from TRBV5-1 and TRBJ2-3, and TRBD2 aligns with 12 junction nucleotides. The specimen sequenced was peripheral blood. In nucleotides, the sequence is TGCGCCAGCAGCCTAGGACTAGCGGGGCCCACAGATACGCAGTATTTT. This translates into CASSLGLAGPTDTQYF.